These 11 T cell receptor beta chains originate from one sample sequenced in a study of blood T cells in healthy people across ages. Combining a sample-barcoded 5' primer with a J-beta primer mix, a second PCR ran for about 6 to 12 cycles. In TCRdb, the 5' RACE reads were re-called with MiXCR into one record per CDR3 protein. Of 600,000 to 1,000,000 distinct CDR3 sequences listed, 58% are singletons. Sequencing was performed on blood. The receptors derive from a man aged 30 to 45 in good health.

This sequence joins TRBV4-1 and TRBJ2-3, with TRBD2 matching over 8 bases. Unmatched junction bases numbered 13, after V lost 1 base and J lost 4 bases. Germline V lookup: CDR1 MGHRA, CDR2 YSYEKL. The CDR3 runs 18 residues. CDR3 in DNA: TGCGCCAGCAGCCAAGGGATGGCCCGTGCGGGGGGCTCAGATACGCAGTATTTT. Translating gives CASSQGMARAGGSDTQYF.

V usage is TRBV14 and J usage is TRBJ1-2, with D hard to call. The CDR3 is made up of 13 amino acids. V was cut by 2 bases and J by 4 bases, with 8 bases left in between. CDR1 SGHDN and CDR2 FVKESK come from the germline V gene. As DNA, the CDR3 is TGTGCCAGCAGCCAACTTGTCACCTATGGCTACACCTTC. Protein: CASSQLVTYGYTF.

CDR3 nucleotide sequence: TGTGCCAGCAGCTTTCTCCCTAGCGGGAGGTTGAATGAGCAGTTCTTC. Protein product: CASSFLPSGRLNEQFF. V gene TRBV7-2 combines with J gene TRBJ2-1; 11 nucleotides agree with TRBD2. Per germline, CDR1 SGHTA and CDR2 FQGNSA. V lost 3 bases, J lost 7 bases, and 8 bases stayed unmatched. The length of the CDR3 is 16 residues.

This clonotype was recorded a few times. The V call is TRBV11-2, the J call TRBJ2-5, with unresolved D. The CDR3 runs 11 residues. V was shortened by 4 bases and J by 10 bases, with 10 bases between the two germline ends. Germline-derived CDR1 and CDR2 are SGHAT and FQNNGV. The CDR3 reads CASSSRAIQYF. In nucleotides, the CDR3 is TGTGCCAGCAGCTCTAGGGCTATCCAGTACTTC.

V is TRBV7-9 and J is TRBJ2-7; 8 bases line up with TRBD1. The CDR3 loop spans 13 amino acids. Germline CDR1 and CDR2: SEHNR and FQNEAQ (reference sequence). The ends lost 5 bases at V and 6 bases at J; junction bases unmatched: 6. This chain's CDR3 is CASSHDRGPEQYF. CDR3 coding DNA: TGTGCCAGCAGCCACGACAGGGGCCCCGAGCAGTACTTC.

This rearrangement joins TRBV10-2 to TRBJ2-7; D not resolved. Germline CDR1 is WSHSY and CDR2 is SAAADI. This CDR3 region has 15 residues. Trimming stripped 7 bases from V and 7 bases from J, with 23 bases between. Here the CDR3 DNA reads TGCGCCAGCAAGGAACCTGTGCCTCGTCTGCGAGAGCAGTACTTC. It codes for CASKEPVPRLREQYF.

The V gene is TRBV20-1, the J gene TRBJ2-4; D perhaps matches TRBD1 (6 bases). The assigned J gene may be wrong: the sequence end matches TRBJ2-7 better. Germline values: CDR1 DFQATT, CDR2 SNEGSKA (reference sequence). This CDR3 is 11 amino acids long. This CDR3 reads CSAFGQNEQYF. The CDR3 bases are TGCAGTGCGTTCGGACAGAACGAGCAGTACTTC.

V and J are TRBV9 and TRBJ2-5, with TRBD2 identical over 9 bases. There are 14 residues in the CDR3. V shed 1 base, J shed 11 bases, and the junction held 9 bases outside the gene matches. The germline V gene encodes CDR1 SGDLS and CDR2 YYNGEE. The CDR3 reads CASSVSSGIGEQYF. In DNA, the CDR3 is TGTGCCAGCAGCGTATCTAGCGGGATTGGGGAGCAGTACTTC.

The chain couples TRBV24-1 to TRBJ2-1; D ambiguous. This CDR3 comprises 11 residues. V lost 9 bases to trimming and J lost 10 bases, with 12 bases between them. CDR1 is KGHDR and CDR2 is SFDVKD in the germline V gene. The CDR3 protein is CATSVGWEQFF. The CDR3, as DNA: TGTGCCACCTCCGTGGGGTGGGAGCAGTTCTTC.

This chain links TRBV15 with TRBJ1-2; D unresolved. Looked up from germline, CDR1 is LNHNV and CDR2 is YYDKDF (reference sequence). V was clipped by 3 bases and J by 6 bases, with 23 bases between them. The CDR3 contains 17 residues. For the CDR3, the DNA is TGTGCCACCAGCAGCCGCCCTAAACCCCGGAGGGAGGATGGCTACACCTTC. Translation gives CATSSRPKPRREDGYTF.

In DNA, the CDR3 is TGCAGTGCTACCGGGAACTACAATCAGCCCCAGCATTTT. Encoded protein: CSATGNYNQPQHF. The rearrangement joins TRBV20-1 to TRBJ1-5; D unresolved. Germline values: CDR1 DFQATT, CDR2 SNEGSKA (reference sequence). The CDR3 runs 13 residues. With 4 bases removed from V and 3 bases from J, the gap between germline ends came to 10 bases.